The TCR beta chain under discussion was sequenced for a study of OX40 agonist ivuxolimab in advanced cancers. At the level of the study: Every 2 weeks, patients got intravenous ivuxolimab at one of six dose levels (0.01-10 mg/kg). Dose-escalation patients' cancers were hepatocellular carcinoma, melanoma, renal cell or head and neck cancer. The study, taken as a whole, reports: Some of the lowest clonal expansion was seen in partial responders at 0.1-3.0 mg/kg.

This CDR3 spans 16 amino acids. Germline loops: CDR1 SGHNT, CDR2 YYREEE (reference sequence). The junction had 9 bases not matched to a gene; V was cut back by 3 bases and J by 7 bases. The protocol was immunoSEQ multiplex PCR, while the TCRdb copy is restricted to in-frame clones and leaves out a portion. The sample lists 67,000 or so clones; approximately 86% were seen once. With respect to this clone: Its target is unknown.

The sequencing here drew on CD4+ or CD8+ T cells sorted from blood, taken in a trial of the OX40 agonist ivuxolimab. This TCR was recovered from an adult with an advanced solid tumor such as melanoma, head and neck, liver or kidney cancer. The chain has TRBV5-4 and TRBJ2-1; TRBD2 agrees at 11 bases. CDR3 amino acids: CASSSRATSGNNEQFF. Here the CDR3 DNA reads TGTGCCAGCAGCTCTAGGGCGACTAGCGGGAATAATGAGCAGTTCTTC.